This T cell receptor beta chain was recorded in a study of cytomegalovirus exposure and HLA in healthy donors (dated by TCRdb to about 2017). With regard to the full study: In an earlier analysis of fewer than 750 of the donors, under 300 Gb of sequence data and some 120 million unique TCR beta sequences from 150 million to 200 million T cells were reported. Approximately 300 gigabases of sequencing data and approximately 91 million unique TCR sequences made up an early release that covered over 550 HLA-typed donors. The genetic ancestry cluster associated with self-reported Caucasian donors included 65% to 90% of the roughly 400 genotyped donors. The study aimed to test whether signatures of past pathogen exposure could be identified by cataloging public T cell receptors. The study used immunosequencing to profile the T cell repertoires of approximately 650 subjects and linked those repertoires to cytomegalovirus serostatus. Along with the approximately 700-subject first cohort, a separate validation cohort of over a hundred different subjects was used. High-throughput TCR immunosequencing, statistical association of individual TCRs with disease status, and machine learning were combined to predict cytomegalovirus infection status. In a later analysis, previously published TCR beta repertoires from 550 to 750 donors were re-analyzed and high-resolution HLA genotyping was added so that TCR occurrence patterns could be studied. The later analysis used no new phenotypic data to find candidate immune exposures, relying instead on TCR beta sequences and their occurrence across donors. An earlier analysis of several hundred of the donors applied high-throughput TCR beta sequencing to assess whether each TCR beta V gene segment acted as functional or pseudogenic. Donor age, sex, ethnicity and CMV serostatus were compiled together with the repertoire data. A later genetic analysis used genome-wide SNP genotypes for about three fifths of the 666 donors, treating that subset as a discovery cohort. All discovery cohort repertoires had been generated on a single sequencing platform. Class I and class II HLA loci were covered by the typing at four-digit resolution. Typing coverage varied by locus: roughly 620-640 donors for A, B, C, DRB1 and DQB1; more than 500 for DQA1; about 570 for DPA1; more than 450 for DPB1. Roughly 5 DR-DQ haplotypes were handled as single units for association and clustering because linkage in the cohort was strong. Among about 400 genotyped donors of the cohort, an average of around 250,000 unique TCR beta nucleotide sequences was sequenced per donor, of which about 19% were non-productive.

Broader findings and caveats from the paper: A later genetic analysis associated a missense DCLRE1C variant with V-gene and J-gene trimming of TCR beta chains, and an independent cohort replicated the association. A later genetic analysis reported fewer N-insertions in productive TCRs among donors in an Asian-associated ancestry cluster than the roughly 720-donor mean. A cluster of highly shared sequence variants was judged likely to represent a technical artifact of the sequencing pipeline. Specific HLA alleles were associated with 16,951 TCR beta sequences at a false discovery rate of 0.05 in a later analysis. Sequencing depth was assumed to be roughly uniform across donors in the presence/absence analyses, though that assumption may not hold. Strong co-occurrence of HLA alleles, especially DR and DQ, made assigning TCR associations to individual alleles difficult. A later analysis found that most CMV-associated TCR beta chains appeared HLA-restricted, with HLA associations seemingly driven largely by CMV exposure. Linkage disequilibrium might explain the correlated functional status among segregating V segments, but an unknown experimental factor could not be ruled out. A later analysis reported that several top co-occurrence clusters appeared linked to parvovirus B19, influenza, CMV and Epstein-Barr virus. HLA typing was unavailable for some donors at each locus, so association tests used only the typed subset. In a later analysis, TCR association rates were found to vary across HLA loci, with the most associated TCRs seen for DRB1 alleles and the fewest for HLA-C alleles. In the study, some 160 TCR beta chains were listed as associated with cytomegalovirus. Because the 87-base-pair reads could not distinguish some IMGT-functional V segments, including TRBV6-2 and TRBV6-3, those segments were excluded. Immune exposure information for the cohort was limited to CMV serostatus. About 15 rarely observed V segments, including chromosome 9 orphons, were excluded from the earlier analysis of approximately 600 of the donors because counts were too low. In an earlier analysis of 500 to 650 of the donors, most TCR beta V segments appeared in productive rearrangements about 87% or about 30% of the time, broadly matching IMGT annotations. Only TCR beta chains were sequenced in this cohort, and the absence of alpha or paired-chain data limited detectable features. In both the original and validation cohorts, the classifier was reported to diagnose cytomegalovirus status with high specificity and sensitivity. A further reported finding was that TCR beta sequences accurately predicted the HLA-A and HLA-B alleles for most subjects in the first cohort. According to the authors, the approach could potentially be generalized to other disease states and immunological phenotypes. In a later analysis, HLA-associated TCR beta chains showed more clonal expansion and lower generation probabilities than non-associated chains that were equally common. Across donors, most TCR sequences were observed very rarely, whereas some public TCRs were present in many individuals. In vitro tests confirmed that a few of the cytomegalovirus-associated TCR beta chains recognize cytomegalovirus antigens.

The cohort was made up of 666 healthy bone marrow donors. At the time of sampling, all cohort members were nominally healthy, though unrecorded immune exposures were likely present. The donor was CMV seronegative and was included in the group of 352 seronegative cohort members. Each donor provided a peripheral blood sample, and peripheral blood mononuclear cells were used for TCR beta sequencing. The Qiagen DNeasy Blood Extraction Kit was used to extract genomic DNA from the blood cell samples. V ends up 1 base short and J 4 bases short, with an unmatched junction base count of 8. Sequences MGHRA (CDR1) and YSYEKL (CDR2) are obtained from the germline V gene. The CDR3 sequence holds 16 residues, the cysteine and phenylalanine included. The retained sequence is limited to the CDR3, 48 bases, with the frame set at the first base. Remarks on this clone: Its antigen is still unknown. Nothing much larger sits one base from this clone, and base qualities are not available.

The library was obtained by the immunoSEQ multiplex PCR assay. For the multiplex PCR, a mixture combining 60 forward primers for TCR Vbeta segments and 13 reverse primers for TCR Jbeta segments was used. The CDR3 region of rearranged TCR beta genes was amplified from genomic DNA by a multiplex PCR assay. The Illumina HiSeq System was used to sequence the amplified TCR beta libraries as 87-base-pair reads. The study's processing was this. Across the 670 or so repertoires, a later analysis counted approximately 75 million unique TCR beta chains, 9.5 million to 12 million of which were shared by at least two donors. Raw reads were error-corrected and collapsed into unique sequences with a nearest-neighbor algorithm that merged closely related sequences to remove PCR and sequencing errors. CDR3 sequences were aligned to IMGT reference sequences to assign V, D and J gene segments. For a sequence to be retained, a match of at least six nucleotides was required to both a V gene segment and a J gene segment. Rearrangements were classified as productive when the CDR3 lacked stop codons and remained in frame with V and J, and all other rearrangements were classified as non-productive. CDR3 was defined by IMGT convention, running from the second conserved V-encoded cysteine to the conserved J-encoded phenylalanine. In an earlier analysis of 550 to 650 of the donors, sequences lacking an unambiguous match to a single V gene segment were excluded. In an earlier analysis of several hundred of the donors, V segments were called functional above 56.7% productive rearrangements and were called segregating when the between-donor standard deviation exceeded 5%. A statistical classification framework was built to diagnose cytomegalovirus status from the catalog of TCR beta chain sequences. In a later analysis, TCR nucleotide sequences were compared against IMGT/GENE-DB human TR gene sequences so that V and J genes could be assigned. A later analysis assigned CDR3 sequences and most-parsimonious VDJ recombination scenarios with the TCRdist pipeline. In a later analysis, each TCR beta chain was defined by its CDR3 amino acid sequence together with its V-gene family, and reads lacking a unique V-gene family were excluded. In a later analysis, 450 to 600 highly shared, low-generation-probability nucleotide sequences were removed to address suspected cross-contamination and a sequencing artifact. For each public chain, a later analysis derived a clonal expansion index from normalized ranks of inferred template counts within each repertoire. In a later analysis, generation probabilities were computed using a VDJ recombination model fitted to out-of-frame rearrangements, and the results were checked against IGoR. In a later analysis, TCR-TCR, TCR-HLA and TCR-CMV co-occurrence was scored with hypergeometric tests, and a repertoire-size bias correction was applied to TCR pairs. False discovery rates were estimated in a later analysis by permuting HLA or CMV assignments 20 times. In a later analysis, co-occurring TCRs were grouped with DBSCAN, and TCRdist sequence similarity was added when clustering was performed within HLA-allele-positive subsets. Repertoires with fewer than 30,000 or more than 120,000 public chains were left out of co-occurrence clustering, as were five repertoires with anomalous nucleotide sharing. TCRdb re-hosts the immuneACCESS table, in-frame sequences only. Its copies lack some clones; in the studies checked, an unresolved V gene accounts for under half of them, and the cause for the rest is not known. The V and J calls and the clone size are those of that table, but D and trimming were determined from the DNA. The sample table contains 150,000 to 200,000 clones; only one count was recorded for approximately 80% of them. Of the sample, over 2% is held by the ten largest clones.

The chain uses TRBV4-1 and TRBJ1-1; 8 bases in between match TRBD1. Sequencing was done on a sample of PBMCs. The TCR was taken from a woman in her fifties or sixties in good health and CMV-seronegative. The CDR3 in this case is CASSQALRTGSTEAFF. The DNA sequence follows: TGCGCCAGCAGCCAAGCCCTCCGGACAGGGAGCACTGAAGCTTTCTTT.